The present entry profiles one T cell receptor beta chain with its context. Its antigen is currently unknown. This sample is part of a study of Ad26.COV2.S vaccination and SARS-CoV-2 variants. Study summary: Administration of Ad26.COV2.S was intramuscular, either once or twice 56 days apart.

There are 17 residues in the CDR3. Germline CDR1 SGHNT, CDR2 YYREEE (reference sequence). J gave up 6 bases and V 3 bases, and 8 bases lay outside the gene matches. Method: immunoSEQ multiplex PCR; TCRdb's copy keeps in-frame clones and lacks some. The sample includes around 300,000 clones, 75% to 90% of them seen just once. Regarding treatment: about 20 received Ad26.COV2.S at low or high dose, single or two shots; about 5 received placebo; per-sample allocation not given. Sampling took place 63 days after the first vaccine or placebo injection. General observations from the study: The TCR-based breadth and depth measures might underestimate overall T cell responses. Spike-specific TCR breadth in vaccine recipients exceeded that seen in placebo recipients.

The chain recombines TRBV5-4 with TRBJ2-4; 14 bases map to TRBD2. The TCR originated in a person aged 18 to 59 who received the Ad26.COV2.S COVID-19 vaccine or a placebo. Source: peripheral blood, taken in a trial of Ad26.COV2.S vaccine versus placebo. The CDR3 DNA sequence: TGTGCCAGCAGCTCGACTAGCGGGGGGGCCCGGGGAAACATTCAGTACTTC. Protein: CASSSTSGGARGNIQYF.